Sequencing of this T cell receptor (beta chain) was carried out in a study of PD-1 blockade in classical Hodgkin lymphoma. Germline loops: CDR1 ENHRY, CDR2 SYGVKD. The CDR3 is 12 residues long. J gave up 2 bases and V 8 bases, and 1 base lay outside the gene matches. Described time point: cycle 4 day 1 (C4D1), after six to seven weeks of nivolumab. Every patient had relapsed following autologous stem cell transplantation, and cohorts differed in brentuximab vedotin exposure. Sequencing was performed with immunoSEQ multiplex PCR; in TCRdb, only in-frame clones are kept and a portion is missing. Here the sample spans about 52,000 clones, about nine tenths being singletons.

The input for sequencing was peripheral blood mononuclear cells (PBMCs), taken before the fourth cycle of nivolumab. The TCR originated in a human donor with classical Hodgkin lymphoma. This chain connects TRBV10-3 to TRBJ2-5; 8 bases agree with TRBD1. This CDR3 reads CAIGDRQETQYF. For the CDR3, the DNA is TGTGCCATCGGGGACAGGCAAGAGACCCAGTACTTC.